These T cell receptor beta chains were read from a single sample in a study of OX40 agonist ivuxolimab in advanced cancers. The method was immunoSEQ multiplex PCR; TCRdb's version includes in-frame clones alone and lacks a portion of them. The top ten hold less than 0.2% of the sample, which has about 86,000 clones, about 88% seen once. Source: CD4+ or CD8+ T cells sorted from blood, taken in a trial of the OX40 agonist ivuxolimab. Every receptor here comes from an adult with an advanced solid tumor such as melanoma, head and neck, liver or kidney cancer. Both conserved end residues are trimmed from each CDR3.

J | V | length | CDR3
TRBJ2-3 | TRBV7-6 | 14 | ASSLLGQGGTDTQY
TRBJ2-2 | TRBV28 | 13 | ASSLAGANTGELF
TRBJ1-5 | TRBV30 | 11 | AWSDRWNQPQH
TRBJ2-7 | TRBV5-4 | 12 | ASSLGQGGYEQY
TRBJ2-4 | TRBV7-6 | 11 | ASSLEQQNIQY
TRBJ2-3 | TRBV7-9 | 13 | ASSPGAVFGDTQY
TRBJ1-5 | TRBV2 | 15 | ASSGTQGAWGNQPQH
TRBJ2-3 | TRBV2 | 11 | ASSSTSSDTQY
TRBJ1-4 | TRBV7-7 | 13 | ASRTLGVTNEKLF
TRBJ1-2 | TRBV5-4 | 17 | ASSLDRGVGVNRGYGYT
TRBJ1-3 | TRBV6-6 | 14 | ASRDRGGFGGNTIY
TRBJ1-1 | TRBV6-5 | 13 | ASRGGTLGTTEAF
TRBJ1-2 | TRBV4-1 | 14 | ASSQDSGGLGYGYT
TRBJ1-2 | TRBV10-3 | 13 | AISESGAGYYGYT
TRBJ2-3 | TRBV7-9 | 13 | ASSPLGDSTDTQY
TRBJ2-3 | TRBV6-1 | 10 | ASSEVPDTQY
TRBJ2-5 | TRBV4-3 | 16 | ASSQDFLAEIPVETQY
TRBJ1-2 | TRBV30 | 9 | AWSQNYGYT
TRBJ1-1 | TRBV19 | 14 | ASSIGYQDLNTEAF
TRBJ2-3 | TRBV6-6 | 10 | ASSYLTDTQY
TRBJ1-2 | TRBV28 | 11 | ASSATGFYGYT
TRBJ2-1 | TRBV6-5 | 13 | ASISLSGRANEQF
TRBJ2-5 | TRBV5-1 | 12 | ASSVQREGETQY
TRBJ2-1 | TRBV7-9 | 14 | ASSLPSGRANNEQF
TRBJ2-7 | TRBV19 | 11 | ASSTGARYEQY
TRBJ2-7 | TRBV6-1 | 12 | ASSRDSYSYEQY
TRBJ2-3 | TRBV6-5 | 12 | ASSYRQGTDTQY
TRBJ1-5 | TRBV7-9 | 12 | ASSPPDGNQPQH
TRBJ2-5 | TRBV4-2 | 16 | ASSQYLAAGYFGETQY
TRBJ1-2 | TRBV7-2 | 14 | ASASRSGGANYGYT
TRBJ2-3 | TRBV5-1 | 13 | ASSPVKESPSTQY
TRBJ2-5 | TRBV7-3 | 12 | ASSSKVHGETQY
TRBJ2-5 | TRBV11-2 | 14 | ASSLVRNTLQETQY
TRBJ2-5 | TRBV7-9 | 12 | ASSLVAGVETQY
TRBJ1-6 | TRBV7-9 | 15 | ASSERQGGLNNSPLH
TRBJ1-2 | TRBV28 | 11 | ASSLNMDYGYT
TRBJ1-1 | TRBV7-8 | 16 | ASSFSLSGAKRNTEAF
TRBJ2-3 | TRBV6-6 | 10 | ASSYSSGTQY
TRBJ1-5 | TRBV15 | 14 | ATSRDPDSINWPQH
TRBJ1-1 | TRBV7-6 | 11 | ASSPRQDTEAF
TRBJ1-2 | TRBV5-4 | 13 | ASSPNTGWEGGYT
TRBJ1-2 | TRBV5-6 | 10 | ASSNGQYGYT
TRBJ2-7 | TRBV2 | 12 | ASRTSGTTYEQY
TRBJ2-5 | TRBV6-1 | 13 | ASRASAGGQETQY
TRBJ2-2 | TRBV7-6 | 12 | ASSLGANTGELF
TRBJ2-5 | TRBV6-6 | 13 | ASSSQGGSWETQY
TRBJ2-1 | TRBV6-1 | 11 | ASFRGAGNEQF
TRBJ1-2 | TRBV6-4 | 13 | ASSDSFTGNYGYT
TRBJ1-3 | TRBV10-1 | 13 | ASSEWRGSGNTIY
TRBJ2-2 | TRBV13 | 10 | ASSLSTGELF
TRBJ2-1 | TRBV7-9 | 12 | ASSFDRNYNEQF
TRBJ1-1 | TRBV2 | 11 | ASSRQGNTEAF
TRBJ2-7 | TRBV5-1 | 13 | ASSSGLATTYEQY
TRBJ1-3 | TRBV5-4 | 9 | ASSSGNTIY
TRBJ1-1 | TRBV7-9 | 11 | ASRTLSNTEAF